A selection of T cell receptor beta chains follows, all from one sample in a study of siplizumab effects on memory and regulatory T cells. TCRdb's table, derived via immunoSEQ multiplex PCR, lists solely in-frame clones and lacks some. This sample has 95,000 to 110,000 clones, with 93% found just once. The material sequenced was Tregs sorted from blood. The receptors originated from a human donor in good health. Both conserved end residues are part of each CDR3. D genes are given only for firm matches. Size is omitted from some rows. Given values are once, few, many or a class for expanded clones.

v_gene	d_gene	abundance	j_gene	CDR3aa	CDR3nt
TRBV19	TRBD1	NA	TRBJ1-2	CASSMGSGGVDYGYTF	TGTGCCAGTAGTATGGGATCAGGGGGCGTCGACTATGGCTACACCTTC
TRBV30	NA	once	TRBJ2-2	CAWSVAGELFF	TGTGCCTGGAGTGTAGCCGGGGAGCTGTTTTTT
TRBV7-2	NA	NA	TRBJ2-4	CASSLAGAVDIQYF	TGTGCCAGCAGCTTAGCGGGAGCGGTTGACATTCAGTACTTC
TRBV10-3	NA	NA	TRBJ1-5	CAISDGQTRGPQHF	TGTGCCATCAGTGATGGGCAGACCCGCGGGCCCCAGCATTTT
TRBV6-5	NA	NA	TRBJ1-1	CASSSGAMNTEAFF	TGTGCCAGCAGTTCCGGGGCCATGAACACTGAAGCTTTCTTT
TRBV2	TRBD1	once	TRBJ1-1	CASRGTGENTEAFF	TGTGCCAGCAGGGGGACAGGGGAGAACACTGAAGCTTTCTTT
TRBV7-9	TRBD2	NA	TRBJ2-5	CASSFTVLAGGQETQYF	TGTGCCAGCAGCTTCACGGTACTAGCGGGGGGTCAAGAGACCCAGTACTTC
TRBV9	NA	NA	TRBJ1-5	CASSVGGGVNQPQHF	TGTGCCAGCAGCGTAGGTGGGGGGGTCAATCAGCCCCAGCATTTT
TRBV14	NA	NA	TRBJ2-6	CASSHPRVYGANVLTF	TGTGCCAGCAGCCATCCCAGGGTTTATGGGGCCAACGTCCTGACTTTC
TRBV7-4	TRBD1	NA	TRBJ2-7	CASNSPGQGEIMPTYEQYF	TGTGCCAGCAACTCCCCGGGACAGGGGGAAATAATGCCTACCTACGAGCAGTACTTC
TRBV5-4	NA	NA	TRBJ2-4	CASSPPFQNIQYF	TGTGCCAGCAGCCCCCCTTTTCAAAACATTCAGTACTTC
TRBV30	TRBD1	NA	TRBJ1-1	CAWRAAGQVLFRTEAFF	TGTGCCTGGAGGGCAGCGGGACAGGTTCTTTTTCGCACTGAAGCTTTCTTT
TRBV6-6	NA	few	TRBJ1-6	CASREGHSPLHF	TGTGCCAGTCGGGAGGGTCATTCACCCCTCCACTTT
TRBV12-5	NA	NA	TRBJ2-6	CASGLVQRWTPSSGANVLTF	TGTGCTAGTGGTTTGGTCCAGCGGTGGACACCGAGCTCTGGGGCCAACGTCCTGACTTTC
TRBV18	NA	NA	TRBJ2-2	CASSPRQFANTGELFF	TGTGCCAGCTCACCCCGACAGTTCGCGAACACCGGGGAGCTGTTTTTT
TRBV20-1	NA	NA	TRBJ1-1	CSAKANTEAFF	TGCAGTGCTAAAGCGAACACTGAAGCTTTCTTT
TRBV18	NA	NA	TRBJ1-5	CASSPRSTQSPQHF	TGTGCCAGCTCACCGAGGAGTACTCAATCGCCCCAGCATTTT
TRBV7-9	NA	NA	TRBJ1-1	CASSTTYATGNTEAFF	TGTGCCAGCAGCACCACCTACGCGACAGGGAACACTGAAGCTTTCTTT
TRBV5-1	NA	NA	TRBJ2-5	CASTLLGIRETQYF	TGCGCCAGCACCCTCCTTGGTATCCGGGAGACCCAGTACTTC
TRBV20-1	NA	few	TRBJ1-1	CSARGVTEAFF	TGCAGTGCTCGGGGAGTAACTGAAGCTTTCTTT
TRBV11-3	NA	NA	TRBJ2-1	CASSGGGLLYNEQFF	TGTGCCAGCTCCGGGGGAGGACTTTTATACAATGAGCAGTTCTTC
TRBV29-1	NA	NA	TRBJ1-2	CSVDPTGLNYGYTF	TGCAGCGTTGACCCTACGGGTTTAAACTATGGCTACACCTTC
TRBV19	NA	NA	TRBJ2-1	CASSRSRGVEQFF	TGTGCCAGTAGTCGGAGCCGGGGCGTTGAGCAGTTCTTC
TRBV19	TRBD1	once	TRBJ1-3	CASSQLGTGNSGNTIYF	TGTGCCAGTAGTCAGTTGGGGACAGGAAACTCTGGAAACACCATATATTTT
TRBV5-6	NA	NA	TRBJ2-6	CASSPLVLAGANVLTF	TGTGCCAGCAGTCCTCTGGTACTAGCTGGGGCCAACGTCCTGACTTTC
TRBV27	TRBD1	once	TRBJ1-2	CASSLFFIPPGQVVHGYTF	TGTGCCAGCAGTTTATTCTTCATCCCGCCGGGACAGGTAGTCCATGGCTACACCTTC
TRBV18	TRBD2	NA	TRBJ2-5	CASSPGLVETQYF	TGTGCCAGCTCACCAGGACTAGTGGAGACCCAGTACTTC
TRBV20-1	NA	NA	TRBJ1-4	CSASPNEKLFF	TGCAGTGCTAGCCCTAATGAAAAACTGTTTTTT
TRBV27	NA	NA	TRBJ2-1	CASSSTLLAMSSYNEQFF	TGTGCCAGCAGTTCCACCCTTCTAGCTATGAGCTCCTACAATGAGCAGTTCTTC
TRBV6-5	NA	once	TRBJ1-2	CASSYSPGPYGYTF	TGTGCCAGCAGTTACTCTCCAGGGCCCTATGGCTACACCTTC
TRBV7-9	TRBD1	NA	TRBJ1-2	CASSPTLTGFGYTF	TGTGCCAGCAGCCCCACCTTGACAGGGTTCGGCTACACCTTC
TRBV4-1	NA	NA	TRBJ1-4	CASSRGQVAISTNEKLFF	TGCGCCAGCAGCCGAGGCCAGGTGGCAATATCAACTAATGAAAAACTGTTTTTT
TRBV30	NA	NA	TRBJ2-7	CAWRVRNSYEQYF	TGTGCCTGGAGGGTCAGGAACTCCTACGAGCAGTACTTC
TRBV2	NA	once	TRBJ2-3	CASRAGQGTDTQYF	TGTGCCAGCAGAGCGGGACAGGGCACAGATACGCAGTATTTT
TRBV5-1	TRBD2	NA	TRBJ2-1	CASSPALGSGIYNEQFF	TGCGCCAGCAGCCCGGCTTTGGGTAGCGGGATATACAATGAGCAGTTCTTC
TRBV19	NA	NA	TRBJ1-4	CASSQGATNEKLFF	TGTGCCAGTAGTCAGGGTGCAACTAATGAAAAACTGTTTTTT
TRBV5-4	TRBD2	NA	TRBJ2-7	CASSQLAGGSYEQYF	TGTGCCAGCAGCCAACTAGCGGGGGGTTCCTACGAGCAGTACTTC
TRBV11-2	TRBD2	NA	TRBJ2-1	CASSFTSGGANEQFF	TGTGCCAGCAGCTTTACTAGCGGGGGGGCCAATGAGCAGTTCTTC
TRBV19	NA	NA	TRBJ2-7	CASSSGVEQYF	TGTGCCAGTAGTTCAGGGGTCGAGCAGTACTTC
TRBV19	TRBD2	NA	TRBJ2-5	CASSMLGGETQYF	TGTGCCAGTAGTATGTTGGGGGGGGAGACCCAGTACTTC
TRBV6-5	NA	NA	TRBJ1-2	CASSYTRLSNGYTF	TGTGCCAGCAGTTATACGCGGCTTTCGAATGGCTACACCTTC
TRBV5-1	TRBD1	NA	TRBJ2-7	CASSRDRTYEQYF	TGCGCCAGCAGCCGGGACAGAACCTACGAGCAGTACTTC
TRBV11-2	NA	NA	TRBJ2-3	CASSPHQLRGRSGTDTQYF	TGTGCCAGCAGCCCCCATCAGCTGCGGGGGCGGTCGGGCACAGATACGCAGTATTTT
TRBV5-1	NA	NA	TRBJ1-1	CASSLLGAEAFF	TGCGCCAGCAGCTTGTTAGGGGCGGAAGCTTTCTTT
TRBV4-1	NA	NA	TRBJ1-2	CASSQDRLNYGYTF	TGCGCCAGCAGCCAAGACAGATTGAACTATGGCTACACCTTC
TRBV5-4	NA	NA	TRBJ2-5	CASSPYQETQYF	TGTGCCAGCAGCCCCTACCAAGAGACCCAGTACTTC
TRBV6-5	NA	NA	TRBJ1-1	CASSTGIGAFF	TGTGCCAGCAGTACAGGGATAGGAGCTTTCTTT
TRBV7-2	NA	NA	TRBJ2-1	CASSLGRVGGEQFF	TGTGCCAGCAGCTTAGGACGTGTCGGGGGAGAGCAGTTCTTC
TRBV25-1	NA	NA	TRBJ1-1	CASSEVGRAAFF	TGTGCCAGCAGTGAAGTAGGACGGGCTGCTTTCTTT
TRBV19	TRBD1	NA	TRBJ1-2	CASSEPGTGGVYGYTF	TGTGCCAGTAGTGAGCCCGGGACAGGGGGCGTCTATGGCTACACCTTC
TRBV18	NA	NA	TRBJ1-1	CASSPQQGLNTEAFF	TGTGCCAGCTCACCACAACAGGGATTGAACACTGAAGCTTTCTTT
TRBV7-9	NA	NA	TRBJ1-1	CASSLTTSTEAFF	TGTGCCAGCAGCTTAACGACGAGCACTGAAGCTTTCTTT
TRBV5-6	TRBD1	NA	TRBJ2-7	CASSVSRDRSYEQYF	TGTGCCAGCAGCGTCAGCCGGGACAGATCCTACGAGCAGTACTTC
TRBV5-6	NA	NA	TRBJ1-3	CASSFRGGGNTIYF	TGTGCCAGCAGCTTCCGGGGTGGCGGAAACACCATATATTTT